These 11 T cell receptor beta chains were all obtained from the same sample, sequenced in a study of blood T cell repertoires in COVID-19. Method: immunoSEQ multiplex PCR; TCRdb's copy keeps in-frame clones and lacks some. The sample lists about 83,000 clones; roughly 87% were seen once. The sequenced sample consisted of peripheral blood. Receptors were obtained from a man in his 60s with acute or convalescent COVID-19.

V and J are TRBV27 and TRBJ2-7, with TRBD2 matching over 8 bases. This CDR3 comprises 17 residues. V lost 4 bases, J lost 1 base, and 12 bases stayed unmatched. CDR1 is MNHEY and CDR2 is SMNVEV in the germline V gene (reference sequence). The CDR3 is CASSSTLLRGVSYEQYF. The CDR3 DNA reads as TGTGCCAGCAGTTCGACCCTCTTGCGGGGGGTTTCCTACGAGCAGTACTTC.

On this clone itself: Other DNA sequences of this sample code for an identical CDR3. This chain uses TRBV10-3 with TRBJ1-5; D perhaps matches TRBD1 (5 bases). CDR1 ENHRY and CDR2 SYGVKD come from the germline V gene. The CDR3 contains 14 residues. Trimming left V 0 bases short and J 4 bases short, with 7 bases between. CDR3 residues: CAISESGGNQPQHF. The CDR3 DNA sequence: TGTGCCATCAGTGAGTCTGGGGGGAATCAGCCCCAGCATTTT.

The V call is TRBV3-1 (or the pseudogene TRBV3-2), the J call TRBJ2-3; a possible D gene is TRBD2 (6 bases). The V gene's germline CDR1 is LGHDT and CDR2 YNNKEL (reference sequence). V lost 4 bases to trimming and J lost 3 bases, with 14 bases between them. CDR3 size: 15 residues. The CDR3 here is CASSPAAAGTDTQYF. The CDR3 nucleotides are TGTGCCAGCAGCCCCGCGGCGGCGGGGACAGATACGCAGTATTTT.

The chain links TRBV29-1 to TRBJ1-1, with D possibly being TRBD1 (6 bases). Trimming cost V 3 bases and J 0 bases, with 11 bases left between them. The CDR3 has 14 amino acids. CDR1 and CDR2 from the germline V gene are SQVTM and ANQGSEA. In DNA, the CDR3 is TGCAGCGTTGATGGCAGGGACATGAACACTGAAGCTTTCTTT. The encoded protein is CSVDGRDMNTEAFF.

This clone was picked up a small number of times. V usage is TRBV6-6 and J usage is TRBJ1-5, with 8 bases identical to TRBD1. V lost 6 bases and J lost 7; bases outside the gene matches: 8. The CDR3 spans 14 residues. From germline, CDR1 is MNHNY and CDR2 SVGAGI (reference sequence). The CDR3 region is CASRAGGAGQPQHF. CDR3 nucleotides: TGTGCCAGCAGAGCAGGGGGCGCGGGCCAGCCCCAGCATTTT.

J is TRBJ2-3 and V is TRBV28; 9 positions agree with TRBD2. The germline V gene encodes CDR1 MDHEN and CDR2 SYDVKM. The CDR3 is 18 amino acids. Germline trimming cut 5 bases from V and 6 bases from J; bases unmatched to any gene: 18. CDR3 bases: TGTGCCAGCAGTACCTCGCTTCGACTAGCGGTGAAGGCGGATACGCAGTATTTT. It encodes CASSTSLRLAVKADTQYF.

Note on this clone: Sequence at one end of the junction differs from germline and may be a read error. The genes are TRBV7-7 and TRBJ2-3; perhaps TRBD2 as D (6 bases). The CDR3 loop spans 17 amino acids. Germline CDR1 SSHAT, CDR2 FNYEAQ (reference sequence). CDR3 DNA sequence: TGTGCTAGCAGCCCCCCTCGGGTTCGCGGGGTACCAGATACGCAGTATTTT. Its translation: CASSPPRVRGVPDTQYF.

The V gene is TRBV29-1, the J gene TRBJ2-3; TRBD2 might be the D (5 bases). The germline V gene encodes CDR1 SQVTM and CDR2 ANQGSEA. CDR3 length equals 15 residues. V lost 1 base and J lost 5, with 16 bases in between. The CDR3 nucleotides read TGCAGCGTTGAAGGTCTGGACTTCCGACGAGATACGCAGTATTTT. Protein sequence: CSVEGLDFRRDTQYF.

The rearrangement uses TRBV5-1 and TRBJ2-3; 11 positions agree with TRBD2. Germline trimming cut 4 bases from V and 1 base from J; bases unmatched to any gene: 5. The CDR3 consists of 16 residues. Per the germline V gene, CDR1 is SGHRS and CDR2 is YFSETQ. The CDR3 bases are TGCGCCAGCAGCCAGGGACTAGCGGACCGCACAGATACGCAGTATTTT. Translated, it gives CASSQGLADRTDTQYF.

V gene TRBV5-1 combines with J gene TRBJ1-2, with TRBD1 matching over 9 bases. V dropped 4 bases and J dropped 4; count of bases not matched to a gene: 11. The CDR3 runs to 16 residues. Per the germline V gene, CDR1 is SGHRS and CDR2 is YFSETQ. CDR3 nucleotide sequence: TGCGCCAGCAGCCCCGCCACAGGGGGCGACTTCTATGGCTACACCTTC. It codes for CASSPATGGDFYGYTF.

The chain recombines TRBV5-8 with TRBJ1-5; possible D gene TRBD1, 6 bases. CDR1 is SGHTS, CDR2 YDEGEE, per germline. The V end lost 4 bases, the J end lost 2 bases, and 16 bases lay between the germline ends. This CDR3 contains 16 residues. DNA of the CDR3: TGTGCCAGCAGCCCCGGACAGACTTCTCGCAATCAGCCCCAGCATTTT. Protein sequence: CASSPGQTSRNQPQHF.